This T cell receptor (beta chain) is drawn from a study of control samples from healthy donors and cancer patients. Here immunoSEQ multiplex PCR was the method, and the copy in TCRdb shows in-frame clones only, minus some. The sample holds tens of thousands of clones, approximately 85% seen once. Trimming pared 6 bases from V and 5 bases from J, leaving 16 bases between. The germline V gene has CDR1 SGHRS and CDR2 YFSETQ. The CDR3 length is 14 residues. Sequencing was performed on blood. J is TRBJ2-3 and V is TRBV5-1; maybe TRBD2 (6 bases). The sequence came from a man aged 50 or older in good health. The CDR3, as DNA: TGCGCCAGCATCCTCGGAGGGGCTGAAGATACGCAGTATTTT. Its protein is CASILGGAEDTQYF.